This T cell receptor beta chain was identified in a study of T cell responses to AZD1222 COVID-19 vaccine. Whole-study findings and limits: Baseline serology detected seropositivity in only six AZD1222 recipients. The donor group comprised mostly white British people and more females; the analysis possibly underestimated clonal diversity.

This CDR3 contains 15 residues. V lost 2 bases and J lost 4; bases outside the gene matches: 6. Germline CDR1 SEHNR, CDR2 FQNEAQ (reference sequence). Turning to this clone: Antigen unknown.

TCRdb's table, derived via immunoSEQ multiplex PCR, lists solely in-frame clones and lacks some. The sample holds about 100,000 clones, around nine tenths seen once. The sequencing used peripheral blood, collected on day 0 of AZD1222 vaccination. The chain carries TRBV7-9 and TRBJ1-2; TRBD1 agrees at 8 bases. The TCR was taken from an adult in good health. CDR3: CASSLPTGGTYGYTF. DNA of the CDR3: TGTGCCAGCAGCTTACCCACAGGGGGTACCTATGGCTACACCTTC.